The 20 T cell receptor beta chains in this list originate from one sample, sequenced in a study of blood T cell repertoires in COVID-19. This table comes from immunoSEQ multiplex PCR, and its TCRdb copy is limited to in-frame clones, with some not included. The table records under 250,000 clones, over 70% of them present only once. The sample comprised peripheral blood. The receptors stem from a woman in her 70s with acute or convalescent COVID-19.

This clone has a handful of counts. The V and J genes are TRBV5-6 and TRBJ2-7, with 9 bases lining up with TRBD1. The CDR3 covers 13 residues. V trimming: 5 bases; J trimming: 6 bases; junction bases outside the gene matches: 6. Germline V gene sequence: CDR1 SGHDT, CDR2 YYEEEE. CDR3 DNA: TGTGCCAGCAGGGCCGGGACAGGGCTCGAGCAGTACTTC. Its protein is CASRAGTGLEQYF.

About this clone: One end of the junction is discordant with germline, which a read error may explain. J is TRBJ2-1 and V is TRBV7-7; TRBD2 matches 13 bases. The germline gives CDR1 SSHAT, CDR2 FNYEAQ (reference sequence). The CDR3 has 15 residues. DNA for the CDR3: TGTGCTAGCAGCCTTGGGACTAGCGGGAAGAGCGAGCAGTTCTTC. Protein sequence: CASSLGTSGKSEQFF.

This clone appeared a single time. The CDR3 nucleotides are TGCAGCGTTGAAGGTTACCGGGACAGGGCGTCATTCGGCGAGCAGTACTTC. Amino acids: CSVEGYRDRASFGEQYF. This chain links TRBV29-1 with TRBJ2-7; 9 bases map to TRBD1. Trimming removed 1 base from V and 6 bases from J; junction bases left unmatched: 16. The CDR3 is 17 residues long. Germline V gene data show CDR1 as SQVTM and CDR2 as ANQGSEA.

This clone was recorded a few times. The V gene is TRBV4-1, the J gene TRBJ1-4, with 7 bases matching TRBD1. CDR3 length: 15 residues. The germline CDR1 and CDR2 sequences are MGHRA and YSYEKL. V lost 2 bases and J lost 3; bases outside the gene matches: 3. CDR3 residues: CASSQSGTANEKLFF. As DNA, the CDR3 is TGCGCCAGCAGCCAATCCGGGACAGCTAATGAAAAACTGTTTTTT.

The chain joins TRBV6-5 to TRBJ1-2, with D possibly being TRBD1 (6 bases). CDR3 size: 14 residues. From germline, CDR1 is MNHEY and CDR2 SVGAGI. Trimming stripped 5 bases from V and 4 bases from J, with 14 bases between. CDR3 coding DNA: TGTGCCAGCAGTACAAACAGGGATTCCTATGGCTACACCTTC. Its translation: CASSTNRDSYGYTF.

This clone turned up a few times. The rearrangement links TRBV7-8 to TRBJ2-7; 7 bases line up with TRBD2. From germline, CDR1 is SGHVS and CDR2 FQNEAQ. With V trimmed by 4 bases and J by 2 bases, 5 bases remained unmatched. The CDR3 has 14 amino acids. The CDR3 is CASSSSGTTYEQYF. DNA of the CDR3: TGTGCCAGCAGCTCCAGCGGGACGACCTACGAGCAGTACTTC.

V usage is TRBV18 and J usage is TRBJ2-1; TRBD1 is a possible D gene (6 bases). The CDR3 consists of 14 residues. The V and J ends lost 1 base and 2 bases respectively, with 6 bases between them. Germline lookup yields CDR1 KGHSH and CDR2 LQKENI. CDR3 residues: CASSPQGAYNEQFF. CDR3 coding DNA: TGTGCCAGCTCACCACAGGGGGCCTACAATGAGCAGTTCTTC.

This chain joins TRBV5-1 and TRBJ2-5, with D hard to call. The V gene's germline CDR1 is SGHRS and CDR2 YFSETQ. The V end lost 7 bases, the J end lost 5 bases, and 12 bases lay between the germline ends. This CDR3 contains 12 residues. The CDR3 nucleotides read TGCGCCAGCGGCGGTAACGAGGAGACCCAGTACTTC. It codes for CASGGNEETQYF.

J is TRBJ1-3 and V is TRBV19; 7 nucleotides line up with TRBD1. Germline CDR1 LNHDA, CDR2 SQIVND (reference sequence). Trimming took 5 bases from V and 2 from J; bases not matched to a gene: 6. The CDR3 spans 15 residues. CDR3 protein: CASSGQGEAGNTIYF. For the CDR3, the DNA is TGTGCCAGTAGTGGGCAGGGGGAAGCTGGAAACACCATATATTTT.

Comments on this clone: Sequence at one end of the junction differs from germline and may be a read error. The chain uses TRBV7-7 and TRBJ2-5; D may be TRBD2 (8 bases). The CDR3 sequence is 16 residues long. The germline V gene has CDR1 SSHAT and CDR2 FNYEAQ (reference sequence). CDR3 bases: TGTGCTAGCAGCCCGGGGAGGTTAGCGGGACAGGAGACCCAGTACTTC. Protein product: CASSPGRLAGQETQYF.

This clone was detected many times. The chain combines TRBV2 with TRBJ1-5; D unclear. V lost 7 bases and J 0 bases, leaving 16 bases between the germline ends. The CDR3 covers 16 residues. CDR1 SNHLY and CDR2 FYNNEI come from the germline V gene. The CDR3 loop reads CASTPLGPYSNQPQHF. The DNA of the CDR3 is TGTGCCAGCACCCCCCTCGGTCCGTATAGCAATCAGCCCCAGCATTTT.

The chain links TRBV6-6 to TRBJ2-2, with 10 bases identical to TRBD1. Looked up from germline, CDR1 is MNHNY and CDR2 is SVGAGI (reference sequence). The CDR3 is 16 residues long. V was clipped by 7 bases and J by 5 bases; unmatched bases: 10. CDR3 loop: CASTGAPGQGTGELFF. DNA for the CDR3: TGTGCCAGCACCGGGGCCCCGGGACAGGGGACCGGGGAGCTGTTTTTT.

This chain connects TRBV2 to TRBJ2-2; D is uncertain. CDR3 length equals 12 residues. Germline V lookup: CDR1 SNHLY, CDR2 FYNNEI. Deletions cut 6 bases from V and 3 bases from J, with 5 bases between. This chain's CDR3 is CASRLDTGELFF. CDR3 DNA: TGTGCCAGCAGGCTAGACACCGGGGAGCTGTTTTTT.

V and J are TRBV6-5 and TRBJ2-7; 7 bases agree with TRBD1. Germline-derived CDR1 and CDR2 are MNHEY and SVGAGI. V lost 4 bases, J lost 0 bases, and 3 bases stayed unmatched. The CDR3 length is 14 residues. The CDR3 loop reads CASSSNRGSYEQYF. The CDR3 nucleotides read TGTGCCAGCAGTTCCAACAGGGGCTCCTACGAGCAGTACTTC.

The chain employs TRBV6-1 and TRBJ2-7; 9 bases are shared with TRBD1. This CDR3 contains 16 residues. The trim removed 4 bases at V and 3 bases at J, leaving 10 bases unmatched. Germline V gene sequence: CDR1 MNHNS, CDR2 SASEGT. The CDR3 region is CASSGMWDRAVYEQYF. The CDR3 coding sequence is TGTGCCAGCAGTGGTATGTGGGACAGGGCGGTCTACGAGCAGTACTTC.

The chain links TRBV2 to TRBJ2-7; 10 nucleotides line up with TRBD2. There are 13 residues in the CDR3. In germline, CDR1 is SNHLY, CDR2 FYNNEI. V lost 6 bases and J lost 7; bases outside the gene matches: 6. The CDR3 here is CASSASGRGEQYF. In DNA form, the CDR3 reads TGTGCCAGCAGCGCTAGCGGGAGAGGGGAGCAGTACTTC.

The rearrangement links TRBV5-1 to TRBJ2-7, with TRBD1 matching over 9 bases. Germline V lookup: CDR1 SGHRS, CDR2 YFSETQ. This CDR3 contains 22 residues. Germline trimming cut 4 bases from V and 1 base from J; bases unmatched to any gene: 27. The CDR3 DNA is TGCGCCAGCAGCCCGGGGACAGGGTACCGACGAGCTAGCGGTACGGGGTCCTACGAGCAGTACTTC. It codes for CASSPGTGYRRASGTGSYEQYF.

V usage is TRBV7-9 and J usage is TRBJ2-1; weak D call: TRBD2 (6 bases). V lost 7 bases and J lost 5, with 15 bases in between. The CDR3 sequence is 14 residues long. Germline loops: CDR1 SEHNR, CDR2 FQNEAQ (reference sequence). In DNA form, the CDR3 reads TGTGCCAGCACCCCCGTTGGGAGGAACAATGAGCAGTTCTTC. Translated: CASTPVGRNNEQFF. Based on the CDR3 plus reference TRBV7-9 and TRBJ2-1, the full variable domain is DTGVSQNPRHKITKRGQNVTFRCDPISEHNRLYWYRQTLGQGPEFLTYFQNEAQLEKSRLLSDRFSAERPKGSFSTLEIQRTEQGDSAMYLCASTPVGRNNEQFFGPGTRLTVL.

This clone appeared many times. The chain carries TRBV29-1 and TRBJ1-1, with 9 bases lining up with TRBD1. Germline V gene sequence: CDR1 SQVTM, CDR2 ANQGSEA. V shed 6 bases and J 5 bases; nucleotides not matched to a gene: 16. This CDR3 spans 16 amino acids. The CDR3 coding sequence is TGCAGCGTCTCCTTTGGGGCCGGGACAGGGAGAACTGAAGCTTTCTTT. Residues: CSVSFGAGTGRTEAFF.

CDR3 sequence reads: CASSPQGGSYNEQFF. As DNA, the CDR3 is TGTGCCAGCAGCCCACAGGGGGGGTCCTACAATGAGCAGTTCTTC. The chain recombines TRBV9 with TRBJ2-1; D possibly corresponds to TRBD1 (8 bases). There are 15 residues in the CDR3. The V gene's germline CDR1 is SGDLS and CDR2 YYNGEE. V lost 4 bases, J lost 1 base, and 12 bases lay in between.